Described below is a single T cell receptor (beta chain) sequence and its context. What it binds is not known. The data were produced by immunoSEQ multiplex PCR, yet TCRdb's version contains in-frame clones alone and is incomplete. The sample lists roughly 110,000 clones, about 85% occurring once. The data derive from a study of T cell responses to AZD1222 COVID-19 vaccine. At the level of the study: Some second doses came at about 4 weeks and others at about 12 weeks; these were pooled. Overall study results and limits: Donors were mostly white British, more females; clonal diversity possibly underestimated.

Trimming left V 10 bases short and J 2 bases short, with 15 bases between. The CDR3 covers 14 residues. CDR1 is LNHDA and CDR2 is SQIVND in the germline V gene (reference sequence). V usage is TRBV19 and J usage is TRBJ1-3; D is undetermined. The sequences come from peripheral blood, collected on day 0 of AZD1222 vaccination. The receptor was derived from an adult in good health. CDR3: CATTRSGTGNTIYF. The CDR3 region has the DNA TGTGCCACCACGCGGTCCGGAACTGGAAACACCATATATTTT.